This TCR beta chain was captured in a study of response to subunit inactivated influenza vaccine. Notes on the study in general: Authors suggested each seasonal flu vaccination may recruit only limited numbers of new T cells.

Trimming took 4 bases from V and 5 from J, leaving 8 bases between them. The CDR3 spans 13 residues. Per germline, CDR1 MNHNS and CDR2 SASEGT. As concerns this clonotype: Its target is unknown.

A single record per CDR3 protein comes from TCRdb applying MiXCR to the RT-PCR reads. The sample has roughly 500,000 distinct CDR3 sequences, 25% seen once; the top ten hold around 2%. The sample here was CD4+ T cells sorted from PBMCs, taken roughly 5 days after vaccination. The clonotype originates from a man aged 45-65 years who received an inactivated influenza vaccine. V usage is TRBV6-1 and J usage is TRBJ2-2; D not resolved. CDR3 DNA: TGTGCCAGCAGTGCGATACGAACCGGGGAGCTGTTTTTT. Amino acid sequence: CASSAIRTGELFF.